Below are 31 T cell receptor beta chains sequenced from a single sample in a study of control samples from healthy donors and cancer patients (dated by TCRdb to 2020 to 2021). Library generation was performed with the immunoSEQ multiplex PCR assay. Held by TCRdb, this immuneACCESS table contains in-frame sequences only and omits some clones. Under half of the omission traces to an unresolved V gene where checked; the cause of the rest is unknown. A total of 130,000 or so clones appear in this sample, about 90% of them only once. About 7.1% of the sample comes from the top ten. The sample consisted of blood. These receptor sequences come from a man aged 18 to 29 in good health.

V is TRBV5-1 and J is TRBJ2-1; no definite D call. The CDR3 consists of 13 residues. Trimming stripped 2 bases from V and 4 bases from J, with 7 bases between. CDR1 and CDR2 (germline): SGHRS, YFSETQ. The CDR3 here is CASSLGQYNEQFF. CDR3 coding DNA: TGCGCCAGCAGCTTAGGGCAGTACAATGAGCAGTTCTTC.

CDR3 residues: CASSRDTEAGELFF. For the CDR3, the DNA is TGTGCCAGCAGCCGAGACACGGAAGCCGGGGAGCTGTTTTTT. The J gene is TRBJ2-2, the V gene TRBV3-1 (or the pseudogene TRBV3-2); D gene unclear. The V end was cut by 4 bases, the J end by 6 bases, with 12 bases between. CDR1 and CDR2 (germline): LGHDT, YNNKEL (reference sequence). This CDR3 region has 14 residues.

V usage is TRBV3-1 (or the pseudogene TRBV3-2) and J usage is TRBJ2-5; 7 positions agree with TRBD1. Looked up from germline, CDR1 is LGHDT and CDR2 is YNNKEL (reference sequence). V was clipped by 3 bases and J by 1 base; unmatched bases: 8. This CDR3 is built from 16 residues. The CDR3 protein is CASSQRQGLGQETQYF. CDR3 in DNA: TGTGCCAGCAGCCAGAGACAGGGTCTGGGCCAAGAGACCCAGTACTTC.

This rearrangement joins TRBV5-6 to TRBJ1-5; tentatively, D is TRBD1 (5 bases). Germline V CDR1 and CDR2: SGHDT, YYEEEE. The ends were cut back, 1 base at V and 4 bases at J, with 12 bases in the middle. The CDR3 consists of 15 residues. In DNA form, the CDR3 reads TGTGCCAGCAGCTTGCTCCAGGGAGGGAATCAGCCCCAGCATTTT. Protein product: CASSLLQGGNQPQHF.

The gene calls are TRBV5-5 and TRBJ2-5; 10 bases agree with TRBD1. The CDR3 sequence is 15 residues long. Germline V CDR1 and CDR2: SGHKS, YYEKEE (reference sequence). The junction had 3 bases not matched to a gene; V was cut back by 3 bases and J by 1 base. In nucleotides, the CDR3 is TGTGCCAGCAGCTGGGGGGACAGGGGCCAAGAGACCCAGTACTTC. As protein: CASSWGDRGQETQYF.

V is TRBV6-4 and J is TRBJ2-2; tentatively, D is TRBD1 or TRBD2 (6 bases each). The ends were cut back, 3 bases at V and 3 bases at J, with 11 bases in the middle. Germline CDR1 is MRHNA and CDR2 is SNTAGT. The CDR3 consists of 15 residues. CDR3 sequence reads: CASSEMGGYTGELFF. CDR3 DNA: TGTGCCAGCAGTGAGATGGGGGGCTACACCGGGGAGCTGTTTTTT.

This sequence joins TRBV5-5 and TRBJ1-6; D call uncertain. The CDR3 is 15 residues long. V was shortened by 1 base and J by 1 base, with 6 bases between the two germline ends. Looked up from germline, CDR1 is SGHKS and CDR2 is YYEKEE (reference sequence). The CDR3 nucleotides read TGTGCCAGCAGCTTGCAATGGTCCTATAATTCACCCCTCCACTTT. It codes for CASSLQWSYNSPLHF. Based on the CDR3 plus reference TRBV5-5 and TRBJ1-6, the full variable domain is DAGVTQSPTHLIKTRGQQVTLRCSPISGHKSVSWYQQVLGQGPQFIFQYYEKEERGRGNFPDRFSARQFPNYSSELNVNALLLGDSALYLCASSLQWSYNSPLHFGNGTRLTVT.

The chain joins TRBV19 to TRBJ2-6, with 7 bases lining up with TRBD2. Germline trimming cut 7 bases from V and 3 bases from J; bases unmatched to any gene: 6. There are 15 residues in the CDR3. Germline loops: CDR1 LNHDA, CDR2 SQIVND (reference sequence). The CDR3 DNA reads as TGTGCCAGTACGCGGGGGATCTTTGGGGCCAACGTCCTGACTTTC. This codes for CASTRGIFGANVLTF.

This clone was detected only a few times. The chain has TRBV7-2 and TRBJ2-2; TRBD2 aligns across 12 bases. The CDR3 runs to 15 residues. With V trimmed by 2 bases and J by 5 bases, 0 bases remained unmatched. Germline values: CDR1 SGHTA, CDR2 FQGNSA. CDR3 DNA sequence: TGTGCCAGCAGCTTACTAGCGGGGGGGACCGGGGAGCTGTTTTTT. Translating it yields CASSLLAGGTGELFF. Variable domain in full (rest from reference TRBV7-2 and TRBJ2-2): GAGVSQSPSNKVTEKGKDVELRCDPISGHTALYWYRQSLGQGLEFLIYFQGNSAPDKSGLPSDRFSAERTGGSVSTLTIQRTQQEDSAVYLCASSLLAGGTGELFFGEGSRLTVL.

The genes are TRBV5-6 and TRBJ2-7; D not resolved. The CDR3 runs to 16 residues. Germline lookup yields CDR1 SGHDT and CDR2 YYEEEE. V was pared by 1 base and J by 1 base, with 15 bases between. This CDR3 is CASSLRFSLRSYEQYF. The CDR3 DNA is TGTGCCAGCAGCTTGAGGTTTTCTTTACGGTCCTACGAGCAGTACTTC.

The CDR3 sequence: CASSFSGTGNYGYTF. DNA for the CDR3: TGTGCCAGCAGTTTTTCCGGGACAGGGAACTATGGCTACACCTTC. The chain links TRBV6-5 to TRBJ1-2; 9 bases are a match to TRBD1. The germline V gene has CDR1 MNHEY and CDR2 SVGAGI. This CDR3 spans 15 amino acids. After removal of 4 bases from V and 2 bases from J, the junction contained 5 bases not matched to a gene.

V and J are TRBV29-1 and TRBJ1-2, with TRBD1 matching over 7 bases. V was pared by 6 bases and J by 8 bases, with 9 bases of the junction left unmatched. This CDR3 has 12 residues. The V gene's germline CDR1 is SQVTM and CDR2 ANQGSEA. The CDR3 DNA reads as TGCAGCGTGGAGGGGGCCGGGGAGGGCTACACCTTC. Translated: CSVEGAGEGYTF. The entire variable domain, with the rest obtained from reference TRBV29-1 and TRBJ1-2, is as follows: SAVISQKPSRDICQRGTSLTIQCQVDSQVTMMFWYRQQPGQSLTLIATANQGSEATYESGFVIDKFPISRPNLTFSTLTVSNMSPEDSSIYLCSVEGAGEGYTFGSGTRLTVV.

The chain links TRBV19 to TRBJ2-4; D is undetermined. V was cut by 3 bases and J by 8 bases, with 11 bases left in between. This CDR3 comprises 13 residues. Germline CDR1 is LNHDA and CDR2 is SQIVND (reference sequence). This CDR3 reads CASSIGRMDIQYF. DNA for the CDR3: TGTGCCAGTAGTATCGGCAGAATGGACATTCAGTACTTC.

This rearrangement joins TRBV3-1 (or the pseudogene TRBV3-2) to TRBJ1-5; 10 positions agree with TRBD1. Germline V CDR1 and CDR2: LGHDT, YNNKEL (reference sequence). This CDR3 has 15 amino acids. With 4 bases clipped from V and 2 bases from J, the junction kept 2 bases outside the gene matches. In DNA, the CDR3 is TGTGCCAGCAGCCTCGGGACAGGGGGCAATCAGCCCCAGCATTTT. It yields the protein CASSLGTGGNQPQHF.

The gene calls are TRBV6-2 or TRBV6-3 and TRBJ2-4, with D perhaps TRBD1 (8 bases). The CDR3 totals 14 residues. CDR1 and CDR2 (germline): MNHEY, SVGEGT. The V end was cut by 4 bases, the J end by 6 bases, with 13 bases between. The CDR3 loop reads CASSFNRGGNIQYF. The CDR3 bases are TGTGCCAGCAGTTTCAACAGGGGGGGAAACATTCAGTACTTC.

This clone was seen a single time. The chain employs TRBV7-9 and TRBJ1-4, with D possibly matching TRBD1 (6 bases). This CDR3 contains 14 residues. Between the trimmed V and J ends, which lost 4 bases and 8 bases, there was a span of 14 bases. CDR1 is SEHNR and CDR2 is FQNEAQ in the germline V gene (reference sequence). Written as DNA, the CDR3 is TGTGCCAGCAGCTCGACAGGATTAAGGGAAAAACTGTTTTTT. It yields the protein CASSSTGLREKLFF.

This chain links TRBV18 with TRBJ1-2, with D unresolved. Trimming removed 2 bases from V and 7 bases from J, with 11 bases in between. The CDR3 sequence is 13 residues long. CDR1 is KGHSH and CDR2 is LQKENI in the germline V gene. The CDR3 bases are TGTGCCAGCTCACCAGGGAGTATGCTTGGCTACACCTTC. It codes for CASSPGSMLGYTF.

The CDR3 DNA follows: TGTGCCACCAGTGTCGCAGGTTTTGGCGAGCAGTACTTC. This sequence encodes CATSVAGFGEQYF. The genes are TRBV24-1 and TRBJ2-7; D not certain. The V gene's germline CDR1 is KGHDR and CDR2 SFDVKD. CDR3 length: 13 amino acids. Trimming removed 5 bases from V and 6 bases from J, with 13 bases in between.

The rearrangement links TRBV9 to TRBJ1-2; no reliable D call. This CDR3 comprises 16 residues. Germline V gives CDR1 SGDLS, CDR2 YYNGEE. V lost 2 bases, J lost 2 bases, and 16 bases lay in between. CDR3: CASSVVSTSPNYGYTF. Here the CDR3 DNA reads TGTGCCAGCAGCGTTGTCTCGACATCACCGAACTATGGCTACACCTTC.

The rearrangement joins TRBV7-2 to TRBJ2-5; 7 nucleotides align to TRBD2. The CDR3 sequence is 16 residues long. Germline trimming cut 5 bases from V and 1 base from J; bases unmatched to any gene: 10. Germline CDR1 is SGHTA and CDR2 is FQGNSA. CDR3: CASSPLTAGFQETQYF. The CDR3 DNA is TGTGCCAGCAGCCCGCTAACAGCGGGGTTCCAAGAGACCCAGTACTTC.

The chain employs TRBV7-9 and TRBJ2-5, with 7 bases identical to TRBD2. Germline values: CDR1 SEHNR, CDR2 FQNEAQ (reference sequence). J lost 5 bases, V lost 1 base, and 4 bases had no gene match. This CDR3 has 14 residues. CDR3 sequence (DNA): TGTGCCAGCAGCTTAGAGACTAGCAGGGAGACCCAGTACTTC. Translated: CASSLETSRETQYF.

The chain recombines TRBV11-2 with TRBJ1-1; TRBD1 might be the D (5 bases). The CDR3 totals 13 residues. Germline V gene sequence: CDR1 SGHAT, CDR2 FQNNGV. V was cut by 2 bases and J by 4 bases, with 8 bases left in between. CDR3 sequence reads: CASSLWDFTEAFF. The CDR3 DNA follows: TGTGCCAGCAGCTTATGGGACTTCACTGAAGCTTTCTTT.

The chain recombines TRBV6-4 with TRBJ2-5; either TRBD1 or TRBD2 may fit D (6 bases each). The CDR3 is 13 residues long. Germline CDR1 MRHNA, CDR2 SNTAGT. The germline V and J ends were trimmed by 10 bases and 5 bases, with 17 bases remaining between them. The CDR3 DNA reads as TGTGCCATCTCCCGGGGGCGCGGGGAGACCCAGTACTTC. Its translation: CAISRGRGETQYF.

This chain uses TRBV4-1 with TRBJ1-2; maybe TRBD1 (6 bases). Germline V lookup: CDR1 MGHRA, CDR2 YSYEKL. The CDR3 length is 14 residues. Trimming stripped 3 bases from V and 3 bases from J, with 11 bases between. Here the CDR3 DNA reads TGCGCCAGCAGCCAGTGGGCAGGGGACTATGGCTACACCTTC. It is translated as CASSQWAGDYGYTF.

Concerning this clone: Other DNA sequences in the same sample also yield this CDR3. The chain employs TRBV7-9 and TRBJ1-5; D might be TRBD1 (5 bases). CDR3 length: 14 residues. V was cut by 1 base and J by 3 bases, with 7 bases left in between. Looked up from germline, CDR1 is SEHNR and CDR2 is FQNEAQ (reference sequence). The CDR3 DNA reads TGTGCCAGCAGCTTAGGACAGTCCAATCAGCCCCAGCATTTT. Protein sequence: CASSLGQSNQPQHF.

V gene TRBV11-3 combines with J gene TRBJ2-1; TRBD1 matches at 7 bases. From germline, CDR1 is SGHNT and CDR2 YENEEA. This CDR3 region has 14 residues. V gave up 5 bases and J gave up 7 bases; unmatched junction bases: 8. The DNA of the CDR3 is TGTGCCAGCAGCCCCTCCGGGACAGTTAATGAGCAGTTCTTC. This sequence encodes CASSPSGTVNEQFF.

V is TRBV4-3 and J is TRBJ2-3; TRBD2 aligns across 7 bases. The V segment lost 1 base and the J segment 3 bases; nucleotides outside the gene matches: 7. The CDR3 is 16 residues long. CDR1 and CDR2 (germline): LGHNA, YSLEER. The CDR3 DNA follows: TGCGCCAGCAGCCAAGGGCCAGCGGGGAATACAGATACGCAGTATTTT. Residues: CASSQGPAGNTDTQYF.

The genes are TRBV6-6 and TRBJ2-1; D is possibly TRBD2 (7 bases). The CDR3 loop spans 14 amino acids. Germline lookup yields CDR1 MNHNY and CDR2 SVGAGI (reference sequence). Trimming stripped 2 bases from V and 7 bases from J, with 12 bases between. This CDR3 reads CASSYRGARNEQFF. The CDR3 bases are TGTGCCAGCAGTTACCGGGGGGCCAGGAATGAGCAGTTCTTC.

This chain joins TRBV6-2 or TRBV6-3 and TRBJ1-1; 7 positions agree with TRBD1. Germline lookup yields CDR1 MNHEY and CDR2 SVGEGT. After removal of 2 bases from V and 0 bases from J, the junction contained 6 bases not matched to a gene. The CDR3 sequence is 16 residues long. CDR3 coding DNA: TGTGCCAGCAGTTACCCTGGACAGGTCCTGAACACTGAAGCTTTCTTT. This translates into CASSYPGQVLNTEAFF.

The chain uses TRBV18 and TRBJ2-1; D unresolved. V gave up 0 bases and J gave up 0 bases, with 6 bases separating them. Per germline, CDR1 KGHSH and CDR2 LQKENI. CDR3 length: 15 residues. This CDR3 is CASSPPYDSYNEQFF. CDR3 sequence (DNA): TGTGCCAGCTCACCACCTTATGACTCCTACAATGAGCAGTTCTTC. Variable domain in full (rest from reference TRBV18 and TRBJ2-1): NAGVMQNPRHLVRRRGQEARLRCSPMKGHSHVYWYRQLPEEGLKFMVYLQKENIIDESGMPKERFSAEFPKEGPSILRIQQVVRGDSAAYFCASSPPYDSYNEQFFGPGTRLTVL.

This chain uses TRBV6-2 or TRBV6-3 with TRBJ2-7, with 12 bases lining up with TRBD2. Germline V gives CDR1 MNHEY, CDR2 SVGEGT. Trimming took 2 bases from V and 3 from J; bases not matched to a gene: 5. CDR3 length equals 16 residues. The CDR3 DNA reads as TGTGCCAGCAGTTACGTAGGACTAGCGGGGATCTACGAGCAGTACTTC. Translating it yields CASSYVGLAGIYEQYF.